The subject of this entry is one TCR beta chain. Its matching antigen is unknown. The read ends 3 residues early relative to the CDR3; the germline J gene fills the gap. The sample holds other DNA sequences that translate to the same CDR3. This record belongs to a study of T cells in women clearing cervical HPV infection. Study-level findings and limits: TRBV6-7 abundance was lower in cases than controls (approximately 0.1% versus 0.17%).

Germline CDR1 is MNHEY and CDR2 is SVGEGT. The CDR3 has 13 residues. The V end was cut by 6 bases, the J end by 8 bases, with 14 bases between. Clones were sequenced by immunoSEQ multiplex PCR, and TCRdb holds only the in-frame ones, with some missing. This table lists some 39,000 clones. The chain couples TRBV6-2 or TRBV6-3 to TRBJ2-1; weak D call: TRBD1 (6 bases). The clonotype originates from a woman aged 18-70 years with a cervical HPV16 infection that either progressed to CIN3+ or cleared (not recorded which). The sequenced sample consisted of blood buffy coat. Incomplete CDR3 DNA: TGTGCCAGCAGCCTAAACACAGGGCATGAG. It encodes CASSLNTGHE. The entire CDR3 protein reads CASSLNTGHEQFF.